The T cell receptor (beta chain) described here comes from a study of T-cell memory formation after mild COVID-19 (dated by TCRdb to about 2021). The study in broad terms: TCR sequence clusters from the two donors were largely donor specific. Longitudinal TCRalpha and TCRbeta repertoire sequencing tracked T-cell clones expanding and contracting after mild COVID-19 in a couple of donors. Two young, previously healthy adult volunteers, one female and one male, were included in the cohort.

Trimmed from V: 6 bases; trimmed from J: 5 bases; junction bases lacking a gene match: 3. The CDR3 spans 11 residues, from the cysteine through the phenylalanine. Solely the CDR3 DNA is kept, with 33 bases framed from the first base. The germline V gene encodes CDR1 SQVTM and CDR2 ANQGSEA. Ficoll-Paque density gradient centrifugation was used to isolate PBMCs. Overall study outcomes, separate from this receptor: Clones that contracted from day 15 to 85 showed balanced CD4/CD8 phenotypes, whereas a second wave of clones that expanded from day 15 to 37 leaned towards CD4+. The study included only a couple of mild cases, and larger cohorts that include severe cases with pre-infection samples were judged to be necessary. Contracting CD4+ clones were found mainly in CM and EM memory subsets, while CD8+ clones were enriched in EMRA. Some responding clones were detected in pre-infection memory, suggesting pre-existing cross-reactive memory T cells joined the SARS-CoV-2 response. SARS-CoV-2 specificity was not confirmed for the second-wave clones peaking on day 37.

Data came from an Illumina NovaSeq 6000. TCRalpha and TCRbeta cDNA libraries were constructed by 5'RACE with constant-segment primers, with sample barcodes and unique molecular identifiers being introduced. Trizol reagent was used to extract RNA from every sample. Amplification of the libraries took two PCR steps, and the second step added a second sample barcode plus Illumina TruSeq adapters. The libraries were sequenced on an Illumina NovaSeq using 2 x 150 bp paired-end reads. Under the source paper's analysis protocol: Demultiplexing of reads and collapsing into UMI-guided consensus sequences were performed with migec v1.2.7. Using mixcr v2.1.11, UMI consensuses were aligned to TRA and TRB V and J templates and then assembled into clonotypes. Expanded or contracted clonotypes were those called significant by both edgeR and NoisET, with noise models trained on biological replicates. For edgeR calls, the thresholds were a false discovery rate-adjusted p below 0.01 and a log2 fold-change of 1. As an exploratory analysis of dynamics, max-normalized trajectories of the 1000 most abundant clonotypes were examined by PCA with hierarchical clustering. The CD4 or CD8 phenotype of responding clones was assigned using the separately sequenced CD4+ and CD8+ repertoires. Using fastp at Q25 and MiXCR, TCRdb reprocessed the public reads and kept productive beta chains. Each CDR3 protein appears once, grouped with its most common genes and DNA. TCRdb's processing, not the authors', yielded these V and J calls. A total of roughly 200,000 distinct CDR3 sequences appear in this sample, 20% to 25% of them only once. Under 25% of the sample comes from the top ten.

A few counts support this clonotype. Its antigen remains unidentified. Base qualities are not recorded, but no much larger clone differs from it by a single base. The chain is assembled from TRBV29-1 and TRBJ1-1, with 7 central nucleotides matching TRBD1. This receptor was taken from an adult woman who had mild COVID-19 (a few samples of this study predate the infection). The sample titles of this study are shuffled in the database, so cell type and time point are left out; the donor was told from shared clones. Sequenced material: PBMCs or a T cell subset sorted from them (not recorded which). The DNA reads as follows: TGCAGCGTAGTACAGGGGACTGAAGCTTTCTTT. It is translated as CSVVQGTEAFF.